Given below is one T cell receptor beta chain in context. No antigen is known for it. The record originates from a study of radiotherapy plus CTLA-4 blockade in lung cancer. Findings and limits, study-wide: Radiotherapy was combined with ipilimumab, and tumor-derived TCR clones then expanded in blood.

Focal radiation and CTLA-4 blockade (ipilimumab) were tested in chemo-refractory metastatic non-small-cell lung cancer patients. Method: immunoSEQ multiplex PCR; TCRdb's copy keeps in-frame clones and lacks some. The sample has 70,000 to 95,000 clones; about 80% are singletons. The germline V and J ends were trimmed by 4 bases and 10 bases, with 15 bases remaining between them. CDR1 and CDR2 from the germline V gene are SGHRS and YFSETQ. This CDR3 has 13 amino acids. The material sequenced was peripheral blood, taken from a patient treated with radiotherapy plus ipilimumab. J is TRBJ2-1 and V is TRBV5-1; D is possibly TRBD1 or TRBD2 (5 bases each). This TCR derives from a human donor with non-small cell lung cancer that progressed on radiotherapy plus ipilimumab. CDR3 residues: CASSTHWDAEQFF. Here the CDR3 DNA reads TGCGCCAGCAGCACCCACTGGGACGCAGAGCAGTTCTTC.